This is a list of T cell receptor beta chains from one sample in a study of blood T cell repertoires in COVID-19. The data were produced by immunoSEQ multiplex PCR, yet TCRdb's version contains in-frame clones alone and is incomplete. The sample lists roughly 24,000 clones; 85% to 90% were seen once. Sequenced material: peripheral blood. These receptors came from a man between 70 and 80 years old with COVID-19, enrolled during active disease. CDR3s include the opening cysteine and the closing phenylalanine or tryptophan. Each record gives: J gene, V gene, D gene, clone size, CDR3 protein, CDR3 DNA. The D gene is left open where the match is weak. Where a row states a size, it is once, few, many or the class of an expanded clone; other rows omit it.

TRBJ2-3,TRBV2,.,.,CASSDLYRREDTQYF,TGTGCCAGCAGTGACTTGTACCGCAGGGAAGATACGCAGTATTTT
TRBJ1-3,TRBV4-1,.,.,CASSQEGSGNTIYF,TGCGCCAGCAGCCAGGAGGGATCCGGAAACACCATATATTTT
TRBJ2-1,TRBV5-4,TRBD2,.,CASSRGASGRDNEQFF,TGTGCCAGCAGCAGGGGGGCTAGCGGGAGGGACAATGAGCAGTTCTTC
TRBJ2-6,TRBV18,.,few,CASSPFISGANVLTF,TGTGCCAGCTCACCCTTTATTTCTGGGGCCAACGTCCTGACTTTC
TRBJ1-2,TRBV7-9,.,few,CASSLASGTNYGYTF,TGTGCCAGCAGCTTAGCGTCAGGGACTAACTATGGCTACACCTTC
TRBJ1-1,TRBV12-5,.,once,CASGLVLGGEVNTEAFF,TGTGCTAGTGGTTTGGTACTCGGAGGGGAGGTGAACACTGAAGCTTTCTTT
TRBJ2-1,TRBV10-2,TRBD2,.,CASSLRASGGGEQFF,TGCGCCAGCAGTCTCCGGGCCTCAGGCGGGGGTGAGCAGTTCTTC
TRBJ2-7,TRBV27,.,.,CASSLQGRVYEQYF,TGTGCCAGCAGTTTGCAGGGAAGGGTCTACGAGCAGTACTTC
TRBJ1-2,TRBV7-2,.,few,CASSLSGGSGYTF,TGTGCCAGCAGCCTTAGTGGCGGGAGTGGCTACACCTTC
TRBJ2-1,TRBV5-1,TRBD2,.,CASSPTSGIEQFF,TGCGCCAGCAGCCCGACTAGCGGGATTGAGCAGTTCTTC
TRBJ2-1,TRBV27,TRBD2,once,CASSFFGGRNYNEQFF,TGTGCCAGCAGTTTCTTTGGCGGGAGAAACTACAATGAGCAGTTCTTC
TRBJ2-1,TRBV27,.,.,CASSLSIWRLNEQFF,TGTGCCAGCAGTTTATCGATTTGGCGGCTCAATGAGCAGTTCTTC
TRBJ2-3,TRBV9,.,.,CASSGGAHARDTQYF,TGTGCCAGCAGCGGCGGGGCTCATGCCCGGGATACGCAGTATTTT
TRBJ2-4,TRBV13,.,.,CASSLLQGRRAKNIQYF,TGTGCCAGCAGCTTACTCCAGGGGCGTAGGGCCAAAAACATTCAGTACTTC
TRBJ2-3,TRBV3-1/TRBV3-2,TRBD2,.,CASSLELAVGTDTQYF,TGTGCCAGCAGCCTGGAGCTAGCGGTGGGGACAGATACGCAGTATTTT
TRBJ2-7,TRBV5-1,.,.,CASSFDSYEQYF,TGCGCCAGCAGCTTCGACAGCTACGAGCAGTACTTC
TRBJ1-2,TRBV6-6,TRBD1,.,CASSTRHPGQHYGYTF,TGTGCCAGCAGCACCCGCCATCCGGGACAGCACTATGGCTACACCTTC